This entry lists 5 T cell receptor beta chains sequenced from one sample in a study of blood T cell repertoires in COVID-19 (dated by TCRdb to between 2020 and 2021). The library was obtained by the immunoSEQ multiplex PCR assay. TCRdb's version of the immuneACCESS table is confined to in-frame rearrangements and falls short of the full clone set. An unresolved V gene accounts for under half of the shortfall where checked; the remainder is of unknown origin. For this sample the table gives fewer than 300,000 clones, of which 90% were detected only once. The ten largest account for 0.9% to 1.2% of the sample. Sequences were obtained from PBMCs or T cells enriched from blood (not recorded which). These receptors were collected from a woman aged 25 to 39 who had recovered from COVID-19.

This rearrangement joins TRBV3-1 (or the pseudogene TRBV3-2) to TRBJ2-3, with TRBD2 matching 8 bases. The CDR3 runs 17 residues. Germline-derived CDR1 and CDR2 are LGHDT and YNNKEL (reference sequence). The J segment lost 2 bases and the V segment lost 0 bases, leaving 7 bases of the junction unmatched. This CDR3 is CASSQEGKAGVTDTQYF. The DNA for the CDR3 is TGTGCCAGCAGCCAAGAGGGAAAAGCGGGAGTCACAGATACGCAGTATTTT.

The chain has TRBV6-2 or TRBV6-3 and TRBJ2-5; 11 nucleotides line up with TRBD2. Germline V gene sequence: CDR1 MNHEY, CDR2 SVGEGT. Trimming at V came to 4 bases and at J to 5 bases, leaving 3 bases not matched to a gene. The CDR3 sequence is 14 residues long. Written as DNA, the CDR3 is TGTGCCAGCAGTTCGACTAGCGGGATGGAGACCCAGTACTTC. It translates to CASSSTSGMETQYF.

V gene TRBV28 combines with J gene TRBJ1-1; D ambiguous. This CDR3 is 12 amino acids long. CDR1 and CDR2 (germline): MDHEN, SYDVKM. The V end was cut by 5 bases, the J end by 7 bases, with 11 bases between. The CDR3 sequence is CASSPSRIEAFF. In DNA form, the CDR3 reads TGTGCCAGCAGTCCCAGTCGAATTGAAGCTTTCTTT.

The rearrangement links TRBV6-5 to TRBJ2-1; maybe TRBD2 (7 bases). Germline CDR1 reads MNHEY; CDR2 reads SVGAGI. With 4 bases removed from V and 9 bases from J, the gap between germline ends came to 13 bases. The CDR3 covers 13 residues. The DNA of the CDR3 is TGTGCCAGCAGTTCCCAGGGGAGGGGTGAGCAGTTCTTC. It translates to CASSSQGRGEQFF.

The chain uses TRBV5-4 and TRBJ2-7, with 10 positions matching TRBD2. Losses at the gene ends were 0 bases for V and 2 bases for J; bases not matched to a gene: 8. The CDR3 runs to 17 residues. The V gene's germline CDR1 is SGHNT and CDR2 YYREEE (reference sequence). The CDR3 sequence: CASSLVGSGRAPYEQYF. In DNA form, the CDR3 reads TGTGCCAGCAGCTTGGTAGGGAGCGGGAGGGCCCCCTACGAGCAGTACTTC.